This TCR beta chain was documented in a study of CD8+CD57+ T cells in acquired aplastic anemia. Study-wide context: DNA recovered from sorted CD4+ and CD8+ cells had a mean of about 3.5 ug. Findings and limits, study-wide: Found in both controls and patients were around 30 CD8+ CDR3 sequences.

The germline V and J ends were trimmed by 3 bases and 10 bases, with 17 bases remaining between them. Germline lookup yields CDR1 SGHVS and CDR2 FQNEAQ. The CDR3 is made up of 14 amino acids. The sequenced patients had an expansion of CD8+CD57+ cells seen by flow cytometry. Acquired aplastic anemia of severe grade affected all patients. Blood sampling was performed on the patients, and none of them had received therapy by then. A remark on this clonotype: Antigen specificity is unknown.

Profiling that covered TCR beta VDJ and CDR3 relied on genomic DNA as its template. TCRdb independently ran MiXCR on the reads; one entry per CDR3 protein. The sample contains 200,000 to 300,000 distinct CDR3 sequences, 82% of which appear only once. Sequenced sample: sorted CD4+, CD8+, or CD8+CD57+ T cells (not recorded which) from PBMCs. The receptor's source is a human donor with aplastic anemia. The V and J genes are TRBV7-8 and TRBJ2-3; no reliable D call. The CDR3, as DNA: TGTGCCAGCAGCTTTGATCCAGACCGCACAGCGCAGTATTTT. Amino acid sequence: CASSFDPDRTAQYF.